These 13 T cell receptor beta chains originate from one sample sequenced in a study of early T cells in non-severe SARS-CoV-2 infection (dated by TCRdb to the early 2020s). The protocol used for the library was 5' RACE. The sequencer was a NextSeq 500. TCRdb's own reprocessing of the public reads used fastp at Q25 and MiXCR and kept productive beta chains. Each entry is one CDR3 protein sequence, shown with its most common DNA and genes. This sample is represented by tens of thousands of distinct CDR3 sequences; roughly 8.2% of them were singletons. Of the sample, 8% to 11% falls within the top ten clones. Sequenced material: whole blood, taken at baseline. The receptor source for this set is an adult who was a healthcare worker with PCR-confirmed SARS-CoV-2 infection or an uninfected control (not recorded which).

This clonotype was seen many times. V usage is TRBV5-4 and J usage is TRBJ1-2, with 7 bases that match TRBD1. V was clipped by 1 base and J by 2 bases; unmatched bases: 11. CDR3 length: 17 residues. Germline V CDR1 and CDR2: SGHNT, YYREEE (reference sequence). The CDR3 DNA is TGTGCCAGCAGCTTGTTCACAGGGGCCGCAAAAAACTATGGCTACACCTTC. Its translation: CASSLFTGAAKNYGYTF.

This clonotype has more than one count but fewer than ten. This rearrangement joins TRBV5-1 to TRBJ2-7, with TRBD1 identical over 7 bases. Germline CDR1 reads SGHRS; CDR2 reads YFSETQ. J gave up 6 bases and V 1 base, and 10 bases lay outside the gene matches. The CDR3 consists of 15 residues. CDR3 region: CASSLPGQRRGEQYF. Written as DNA, the CDR3 is TGCGCCAGCAGCTTGCCGGGACAGCGTCGTGGCGAGCAGTACTTC.

A few counts support this clonotype. The CDR3 nucleotides are TGTGCCATCAGTGCCAACAGGGACGGCACTGAAGCTTTCTTT. Translating it yields CAISANRDGTEAFF. The V and J genes are TRBV10-3 and TRBJ1-1; the D gene is possibly TRBD1 (6 bases). This CDR3 region has 14 residues. Germline CDR1 and CDR2: ENHRY and SYGVKD. The V gene lost 4 bases and the J gene lost 4 bases, with 13 bases spanning the gap.

This chain uses TRBV28 with TRBJ2-1, with D perhaps matching TRBD2 (6 bases). V lost 8 bases and J lost 10, with 24 bases in between. The CDR3 consists of 15 residues. CDR1 and CDR2 from the germline V gene are MDHEN and SYDVKM. The CDR3 DNA follows: TGTGCCAGCGGCGCACGACTAGTACTTCGGGGAGAGCAGTTCTTC. This encodes CASGARLVLRGEQFF. The full variable domain, with the rest looked up from reference TRBV28 and TRBJ2-1, is DVKVTQSSRYLVKRTGEKVFLECVQDMDHENMFWYRQDPGLGLRLIYFSYDVKMKEKGDIPEGYSVSREKKERFSLILESASTNQTSMYLCASGARLVLRGEQFFGPGTRLTVL.

At least ten counts were recorded for this clonotype. The V gene is TRBV28, the J gene TRBJ1-5; D uncertain. CDR1 is MDHEN and CDR2 is SYDVKM in the germline V gene. Trimming stripped 3 bases from V and 0 bases from J, with 9 bases between. This CDR3 contains 15 residues. The CDR3 coding sequence is TGTGCCAGCAGTTTTGTAGCCTCTAGCAATCAGCCCCAGCATTTT. Encoded protein: CASSFVASSNQPQHF.

This clonotype was counted many times. The rearrangement joins TRBV6-2 or TRBV6-3 to TRBJ2-1; TRBD2 aligns across 8 bases. This CDR3 spans 15 amino acids. CDR1 is MNHEY, CDR2 SVGEGT, per germline. Trimming took 2 bases from V and 8 from J; bases not matched to a gene: 8. CDR3 sequence: CASSYSGRRGYEQFF. Written as DNA, the CDR3 is TGTGCCAGCAGTTACAGCGGGAGAAGGGGTTATGAGCAGTTCTTC.

CDR3 in amino acids: CASSRGQGASYEQYF. Here the CDR3 DNA reads TGTGCCAGCAGCCGAGGACAGGGGGCTTCCTACGAGCAGTACTTC. The chain is built from TRBV5-4 and TRBJ2-7, with 11 bases that match TRBD1. V was clipped by 4 bases and J by 1 base; unmatched bases: 4. The CDR3 runs to 15 residues. Germline CDR1 is SGHNT and CDR2 is YYREEE (reference sequence). Complete variable domain (other parts from reference TRBV5-4 and TRBJ2-7): ETGVTQSPTHLIKTRGQQVTLRCSSQSGHNTVSWYQQALGQGPQFIFQYYREEENGRGNFPPRFSGLQFPNYSSELNVNALELDDSALYLCASSRGQGASYEQYFGPGTRLTVT.

The chain combines TRBV7-9 with TRBJ2-3, with 7 positions matching TRBD2. This CDR3 is 15 amino acids long. CDR1 is SEHNR, CDR2 FQNEAQ, per germline (reference sequence). After removal of 3 bases from V and 0 bases from J, the junction contained 3 bases not matched to a gene. CDR3 bases: TGTGCCAGCAGCTTCGCTAGCGGCAGCACAGATACGCAGTATTTT. Translated: CASSFASGSTDTQYF. Drawing the rest from reference TRBV7-9 and TRBJ2-3, the complete variable domain is DTGVSQNPRHKITKRGQNVTFRCDPISEHNRLYWYRQTLGQGPEFLTYFQNEAQLEKSRLLSDRFSAERPKGSFSTLEIQRTEQGDSAMYLCASSFASGSTDTQYFGPGTRLTVL.

The sample holds many counts of this clonotype. V and J are TRBV7-9 and TRBJ1-4; D might be TRBD1 (5 bases). This CDR3 region has 15 residues. Germline CDR1 and CDR2: SEHNR and FQNEAQ (reference sequence). V lost 3 bases to trimming and J lost 0 bases, with 8 bases between them. The chain's CDR3 is CASSFGDATNEKLFF. Here the CDR3 DNA reads TGTGCCAGCAGCTTTGGGGACGCAACTAATGAAAAACTGTTTTTT. The variable domain in full, with the rest retrieved from reference TRBV7-9 and TRBJ1-4, is DTGVSQNPRHKITKRGQNVTFRCDPISEHNRLYWYRQTLGQGPEFLTYFQNEAQLEKSRLLSDRFSAERPKGSFSTLEIQRTEQGDSAMYLCASSFGDATNEKLFFGSGTQLSVL.

Ten or more counts support this clonotype. The rearrangement links TRBV20-1 to TRBJ2-1, with 14 nucleotides matching TRBD2. Germline CDR1 is DFQATT and CDR2 is SNEGSKA (reference sequence). V lost 4 bases and J lost 1; bases outside the gene matches: 6. This CDR3 is 17 amino acids long. CDR3 loop: CSATSRTSGRSYNEQFF. CDR3 sequence (DNA): TGCAGTGCTACCTCACGGACTAGCGGGAGGTCCTACAATGAGCAGTTCTTC.

The rearrangement links TRBV5-1 to TRBJ2-2, with 8 bases that match TRBD1. Germline V lookup: CDR1 SGHRS, CDR2 YFSETQ. V lost 3 bases, J lost 3 bases, and 4 bases stayed unmatched. The CDR3 contains 15 residues. The CDR3 sequence is CASSSGTGYTGELFF. In DNA form, the CDR3 reads TGCGCCAGCAGCTCCGGGACAGGCTACACCGGGGAGCTGTTTTTT.

The J gene is TRBJ2-3, the V gene TRBV5-1; 7 bases are shared with TRBD2. Trimming cost V 1 base and J 4 bases; bases outside gene matches: 6. Germline V gives CDR1 SGHRS, CDR2 YFSETQ. This CDR3 comprises 15 residues. This CDR3 is CASSLSGNDADTQYF. CDR3 DNA: TGCGCCAGCAGCTTGAGCGGGAATGATGCAGATACGCAGTATTTT.

In its sample, this clonotype was seen many times. Germline is not matched at one junction end, which may reflect a read error. The chain is built from TRBV2 and TRBJ2-3; TRBD2 might be the D (6 bases). The CDR3 is made up of 13 amino acids. Germline values: CDR1 SNHLY, CDR2 FYNNEI. CDR3 coding DNA: TGTGCCAGCAGTGAGACTAGGATAGATTCGCAGTATTTT. This sequence encodes CASSETRIDSQYF.